The 11 T cell receptor beta chains presented below share a single source sample, sequenced in a study of shared clonotypes between healthy human individuals. In the naive CD8 group, cells lacked CD45RO and were positively selected for CCR7, so terminally differentiated effector memory CD45RA+ cells were left out. The method was immunoSEQ multiplex PCR; TCRdb's version includes in-frame clones alone and lacks a portion of them. Seen here are roughly 1,800,000 clones, approximately 95% observed once, and the top ten hold approximately 1%. Input material: naive CD8+ T cells sorted from blood. These receptors all come from a young man in good health.

The V gene is TRBV9, the J gene TRBJ2-3; 10 nucleotides match TRBD2. CDR3 size: 16 residues. The trim removed 3 bases at V and 0 bases at J, leaving 4 bases unmatched. CDR1 SGDLS and CDR2 YYNGEE come from the germline V gene. The CDR3 is CASSAIAGGSTDTQYF. The CDR3 DNA is TGTGCCAGCAGCGCCATAGCGGGGGGCAGCACAGATACGCAGTATTTT.

The chain uses TRBV2 and TRBJ1-5; D remains ambiguous. Germline V gene data show CDR1 as SNHLY and CDR2 as FYNNEI. V was shortened by 2 bases and J by 5 bases, with 7 bases between the two germline ends. The CDR3 runs to 13 residues. The CDR3 region is CASSEWADQPQHF. The CDR3 nucleotides read TGTGCCAGCAGTGAATGGGCGGATCAGCCCCAGCATTTT.

The chain links TRBV2 to TRBJ2-3; tentative D call: TRBD2 (7 bases). Germline CDR1 SNHLY, CDR2 FYNNEI. V dropped 6 bases and J dropped 3 bases, with 10 bases sitting between them. This CDR3 comprises 13 residues. The CDR3 sequence is CASRGGETDTQYF. The CDR3 nucleotides read TGTGCCAGCAGAGGGGGGGAAACAGATACGCAGTATTTT. The full variable domain, its missing parts supplied by reference TRBV2 and TRBJ2-3, is EPEVTQTPSHQVTQMGQEVILRCVPISNHLYFYWYRQILGQKVEFLVSFYNNEISEKSEIFDDQFSVERPDGSNFTLKIRSTKLEDSAMYFCASRGGETDTQYFGPGTRLTVL.

The V call is TRBV6-5, the J call TRBJ2-5; D is unclear. Between the trimmed V and J ends, which lost 7 bases and 1 base, there was a span of 13 bases. Germline loops: CDR1 MNHEY, CDR2 SVGAGI. CDR3 size: 14 residues. CDR3 residues: CASNADGSQETQYF. In DNA, the CDR3 is TGTGCCAGCAACGCGGACGGATCCCAAGAGACCCAGTACTTC.

This chain joins TRBV30 and TRBJ2-7; 7 nucleotides align to TRBD1. This CDR3 contains 14 residues. The ends lost 3 bases at V and 3 bases at J; junction bases unmatched: 8. The germline CDR1 and CDR2 sequences are GTSNPN and SVGIG (reference sequence). The DNA of the CDR3 is TGTGCCTGGAGCATTTCGACAGGGTTCTACGAGCAGTACTTC. Translating it yields CAWSISTGFYEQYF.

The CDR3: CASSGPGLAGDNEQFF. The DNA of the CDR3 is TGCGCCAGCAGTGGGCCGGGACTAGCGGGGGACAATGAGCAGTTCTTC. The chain links TRBV10-1 to TRBJ2-1; 14 nucleotides line up with TRBD2. This CDR3 spans 16 amino acids. CDR1 WNHNN and CDR2 SYGVQD come from the germline V gene (reference sequence). V lost 4 bases, J lost 5 bases, and 4 bases stayed unmatched.

This chain uses TRBV7-9 with TRBJ1-1; the D is unclear. The germline V gene has CDR1 SEHNR and CDR2 FQNEAQ (reference sequence). This CDR3 is 13 amino acids long. V dropped 5 bases and J dropped 0 bases, with 7 bases sitting between them. The CDR3 sequence is CASSTALNTEAFF. DNA of the CDR3: TGTGCCAGCAGCACCGCCTTGAACACTGAAGCTTTCTTT.

The V and J genes are TRBV6-5 and TRBJ1-4; D may be TRBD1 (5 bases). The length of the CDR3 is 15 residues. Trimming removed 0 bases from V and 5 bases from J, with 10 bases in between. Germline CDR1 is MNHEY and CDR2 is SVGAGI. As DNA, the CDR3 is TGTGCCAGCAGTTACTCGTTGGAGGGGAATGAAAAACTGTTTTTT. Translating gives CASSYSLEGNEKLFF.

The CDR3 region is CASSLVAVNGELFF. The CDR3 DNA reads as TGCGCCAGCAGCTTGGTGGCGGTTAACGGGGAGCTGTTTTTT. The chain is built from TRBV5-1 and TRBJ2-2; unclear D gene. This CDR3 is built from 14 residues. Germline-derived CDR1 and CDR2 are SGHRS and YFSETQ. V was clipped by 0 bases and J by 7 bases, with 10 bases between them.

This rearrangement joins TRBV19 to TRBJ2-1; the D gene could be TRBD1 or TRBD2 (5 bases each). The V gene lost 1 base and the J gene lost 10 bases, with 17 bases spanning the gap. Germline V CDR1 and CDR2: LNHDA, SQIVND (reference sequence). The CDR3 is 15 amino acids. The chain's CDR3 is CASSIAPGLAWEQFF. The DNA for the CDR3 is TGTGCCAGTAGTATAGCCCCAGGGCTAGCCTGGGAGCAGTTCTTC. Complete variable domain (other parts from reference TRBV19 and TRBJ2-1): DGGITQSPKYLFRKEGQNVTLSCEQNLNHDAMYWYRQDPGQGLRLIYYSQIVNDFQKGDIAEGYSVSREKKESFPLTVTSAQKNPTAFYLCASSIAPGLAWEQFFGPGTRLTVL.

The sample holds one count of this clone. The chain joins TRBV5-6 to TRBJ2-7, with 10 nucleotides matching TRBD2. J was trimmed by 6 bases and V by 4 bases; bases with no gene match: 7. This CDR3 has 14 residues. Germline CDR1 is SGHDT and CDR2 is YYEEEE. The chain's CDR3 is CASSPSGSSFEQYF. The CDR3 bases are TGTGCCAGCAGCCCTAGCGGGAGCTCATTCGAGCAGTACTTC.